This TCR beta chain derives from a study of blood T cell repertoires in COVID-19. Study summary: COVID-19 samples collected from the United States, Italy and Spain covered acute and convalescent phases. From T cells, B-cell-depleted T cells, or PBMCs came the material, which was cDNA or gDNA.

Original methodology: Nucleated cell number was recorded as an estimate derived from reference gene primer amplification. The repertoire was sequenced with immunoSEQ multiplex PCR; TCRdb's copy has only in-frame clones and lacks some. That table is the source of V, J and clone size, and D and trimming were worked out from the DNA. The sample holds approximately 26,000 clones, approximately 77% seen once. CDR1 and CDR2 (germline): SGHNT, YYREEE (reference sequence). This CDR3 region has 15 residues. V dropped 3 bases and J dropped 4; count of bases not matched to a gene: 9. The clonotype was recovered from a human donor in a cohort sampled during active COVID-19. The V call is TRBV5-4, the J call TRBJ2-7; TRBD2 agrees at 8 bases. Input material: peripheral blood. CDR3 amino acids: CASSYTGGAKYEQYF. The CDR3 bases are TGTGCCAGCAGCTACACGGGGGGGGCCAAATACGAGCAGTACTTC. Looking up the rest from reference TRBV5-4 and TRBJ2-7 gives the full variable domain: ETGVTQSPTHLIKTRGQQVTLRCSSQSGHNTVSWYQQALGQGPQFIFQYYREEENGRGNFPPRFSGLQFPNYSSELNVNALELDDSALYLCASSYTGGAKYEQYFGPGTRLTVT.